This is a list of T cell receptor beta chains from one sample in a study of OX40 agonist ivuxolimab in advanced cancers. Only in-frame clones appear in the TCRdb table, and some are missing; sequencing was by immunoSEQ multiplex PCR. The table shows some 60,000 clones, with over 80% occurring only once. Specimen: CD4+ or CD8+ T cells sorted from blood, collected in a trial of the OX40 agonist ivuxolimab. These receptors all come from an adult with an advanced solid tumor such as melanoma, head and neck, liver or kidney cancer. Both conserved end residues are part of each CDR3. Fields, in order: D gene, J gene, V gene, clone size, CDR3 protein, CDR3 DNA. D genes are given only for firm matches. A row's size may be missing; if present it is once, few, many or a size class.

d_gene: NA; j_gene: TRBJ2-2; v_gene: TRBV5-1; abundance: NA; CDR3aa: CASSLGSNTGELFF; CDR3nt: TGCGCCAGCAGCTTGGGATCAAACACCGGGGAGCTGTTTTTT
d_gene: NA; j_gene: TRBJ1-1; v_gene: TRBV19; abundance: few; CDR3aa: CASSMRQGSEAFF; CDR3nt: TGTGCCAGTAGTATGAGGCAGGGCTCTGAAGCTTTCTTT
d_gene: TRBD1; j_gene: TRBJ2-1; v_gene: TRBV28; abundance: NA; CDR3aa: CASHLRDRGEQFF; CDR3nt: TGTGCCAGCCACCTACGTGACAGGGGTGAGCAGTTCTTC
d_gene: TRBD2; j_gene: TRBJ2-7; v_gene: TRBV4-1; abundance: NA; CDR3aa: CASSTPLAGGSYEQYF; CDR3nt: TGCGCCAGCAGCACGCCCCTAGCGGGGGGCTCCTACGAGCAGTACTTC
d_gene: NA; j_gene: TRBJ2-7; v_gene: TRBV18; abundance: NA; CDR3aa: CASSPDLTSYEQYF; CDR3nt: TGTGCCAGCTCACCAGATCTCACCTCCTACGAGCAGTACTTC
d_gene: NA; j_gene: TRBJ2-1; v_gene: TRBV30; abundance: NA; CDR3aa: CAWSEGGSGEQFF; CDR3nt: TGTGCCTGGAGTGAGGGGGGGAGCGGAGAGCAGTTCTTC
d_gene: NA; j_gene: TRBJ2-2; v_gene: TRBV7-6; abundance: NA; CDR3aa: CASSLGWGGELFF; CDR3nt: TGTGCCAGCAGCTTAGGGTGGGGCGGGGAGCTGTTTTTT
d_gene: NA; j_gene: TRBJ1-5; v_gene: TRBV6-1; abundance: few; CDR3aa: CASSERGGTNQPQHF; CDR3nt: TGTGCCAGCAGTGAACGAGGGGGAACCAATCAGCCCCAGCATTTT
d_gene: NA; j_gene: TRBJ1-2; v_gene: TRBV7-8; abundance: NA; CDR3aa: CASSPGTTRDYGYTF; CDR3nt: TGTGCCAGCAGCCCCGGGACCACGAGGGATTATGGCTACACCTTC
d_gene: TRBD2; j_gene: TRBJ2-3; v_gene: TRBV5-4; abundance: NA; CDR3aa: CASSLAGGAQYF; CDR3nt: TGTGCCAGCAGCTTGGCCGGGGGGGCGCAGTATTTT
d_gene: NA; j_gene: TRBJ2-7; v_gene: TRBV10-1; abundance: NA; CDR3aa: CASSPGPTYEQYF; CDR3nt: TGCGCCAGCAGTCCCGGGCCGACCTACGAGCAGTACTTC
d_gene: TRBD1; j_gene: TRBJ1-1; v_gene: TRBV15; abundance: few; CDR3aa: CATKGQAHTEAFF; CDR3nt: TGTGCCACAAAGGGACAGGCTCACACTGAAGCTTTCTTT
d_gene: NA; j_gene: TRBJ2-1; v_gene: TRBV7-3; abundance: NA; CDR3aa: CASSFLAEQFF; CDR3nt: TGTGCCAGCAGCTTCCTAGCGGAGCAGTTCTTC
d_gene: NA; j_gene: TRBJ2-7; v_gene: TRBV6-1; abundance: NA; CDR3aa: CASSVRRGTFIYEQYF; CDR3nt: TGTGCCAGCAGTGTAAGGAGGGGTACGTTTATCTACGAGCAGTACTTC
d_gene: NA; j_gene: TRBJ1-5; v_gene: TRBV7-6; abundance: NA; CDR3aa: CASSLVGVQDQPQHF; CDR3nt: TGTGCCAGCAGCTTAGTTGGGGTACAGGATCAGCCCCAGCATTTT
d_gene: TRBD2; j_gene: TRBJ2-1; v_gene: TRBV5-4; abundance: once; CDR3aa: CASSLRILTSAGDEQFF; CDR3nt: TGTGCCAGCAGCTTGAGAATCTTGACTAGCGCTGGGGATGAGCAGTTCTTC
d_gene: TRBD1; j_gene: TRBJ2-7; v_gene: TRBV27; abundance: NA; CDR3aa: CASSLSGTGTREQYF; CDR3nt: TGTGCCAGCAGTTTATCCGGGACAGGGACGAGGGAGCAGTACTTC
d_gene: NA; j_gene: TRBJ1-5; v_gene: TRBV6-5; abundance: NA; CDR3aa: CASSFGQEGEPQHF; CDR3nt: TGTGCCAGCAGTTTCGGGCAGGAAGGGGAGCCCCAGCATTTT
d_gene: NA; j_gene: TRBJ2-1; v_gene: TRBV7-9; abundance: NA; CDR3aa: CASTPVQYGEQFF; CDR3nt: TGTGCCAGCACCCCCGTGCAATACGGTGAGCAGTTCTTC
d_gene: NA; j_gene: TRBJ1-4; v_gene: TRBV5-1; abundance: few; CDR3aa: CASSFGSGNEKLFF; CDR3nt: TGCGCCAGCAGCTTCGGAAGTGGGAATGAAAAACTGTTTTTT
d_gene: TRBD1; j_gene: TRBJ1-4; v_gene: TRBV28; abundance: once; CDR3aa: CASSAPGQGNEKLFF; CDR3nt: TGTGCCAGCAGCGCACCGGGACAGGGTAATGAAAAACTGTTTTTT
d_gene: TRBD1; j_gene: TRBJ2-1; v_gene: TRBV29-1; abundance: NA; CDR3aa: CSVDKWGTGNNEQFF; CDR3nt: TGCAGCGTTGACAAGTGGGGGACAGGTAACAATGAGCAGTTCTTC
d_gene: TRBD2; j_gene: TRBJ2-3; v_gene: TRBV19; abundance: once; CDR3aa: CASSGGLAGTPSTDTQYF; CDR3nt: TGTGCCAGTAGTGGAGGACTAGCGGGAACTCCTAGCACAGATACGCAGTATTTT
d_gene: TRBD2; j_gene: TRBJ2-3; v_gene: TRBV5-1; abundance: NA; CDR3aa: CASSPTSRFTDTQYF; CDR3nt: TGCGCCAGCAGCCCGACTAGCAGATTCACAGATACGCAGTATTTT
d_gene: NA; j_gene: TRBJ2-5; v_gene: TRBV7-9; abundance: NA; CDR3aa: CASSFLRAQETQYF; CDR3nt: TGTGCCAGCAGCTTTTTGCGGGCGCAAGAGACCCAGTACTTC
d_gene: NA; j_gene: TRBJ1-6; v_gene: TRBV19; abundance: NA; CDR3aa: CASSSRDILDNSPLHF; CDR3nt: TGTGCCAGTAGTTCCCGGGACATTCTTGATAATTCACCCCTCCACTTT
d_gene: NA; j_gene: TRBJ1-4; v_gene: TRBV5-1; abundance: NA; CDR3aa: CASSSGLTDEKLFF; CDR3nt: TGCGCCAGCAGCTCCGGACTGACTGATGAAAAACTGTTTTTT
d_gene: NA; j_gene: TRBJ1-5; v_gene: TRBV7-9; abundance: NA; CDR3aa: CASSRDNQPQHF; CDR3nt: TGTGCCAGCTCAAGGGACAATCAGCCCCAGCATTTT